This T cell receptor (beta chain) derives from a study of shared clonotypes between healthy human individuals. Overall study results and limits: Rarefaction indicated that sorted-subset sequencing remained incomplete although depth was large. Clonotypes shared by all four donors outscored non-shared clonotypes in generation probability.

Clones were read by immunoSEQ multiplex PCR, and TCRdb kept only the in-frame ones, dropping some. The sample comprises more than 2,000,000 clones, approximately 90% of which are singletons, and over 0.12% rests with the top ten. Trimming left V 0 bases short and J 4 bases short, with 13 bases between. Germline CDR1 is KGHSH and CDR2 is LQKENI. The CDR3 sequence is 16 residues long. Notes on this clone: Its cognate antigen is unknown.

The sequence was obtained from a man in his late teens or twenties in good health. The sample comprised naive CD4+ T cells sorted from blood. Subset defined: CD45RA+ positively selected. This sequence joins TRBV18 and TRBJ2-1; D may correspond to TRBD1 or TRBD2 (5 bases each). The CDR3 reads CASSPPGTLGYNEQFF. The CDR3 DNA sequence: TGTGCCAGCTCACCACCGGGGACCCTCGGATACAATGAGCAGTTCTTC. The entire variable domain, with the rest obtained from reference TRBV18 and TRBJ2-1, is as follows: NAGVMQNPRHLVRRRGQEARLRCSPMKGHSHVYWYRQLPEEGLKFMVYLQKENIIDESGMPKERFSAEFPKEGPSILRIQQVVRGDSAAYFCASSPPGTLGYNEQFFGPGTRLTVL.